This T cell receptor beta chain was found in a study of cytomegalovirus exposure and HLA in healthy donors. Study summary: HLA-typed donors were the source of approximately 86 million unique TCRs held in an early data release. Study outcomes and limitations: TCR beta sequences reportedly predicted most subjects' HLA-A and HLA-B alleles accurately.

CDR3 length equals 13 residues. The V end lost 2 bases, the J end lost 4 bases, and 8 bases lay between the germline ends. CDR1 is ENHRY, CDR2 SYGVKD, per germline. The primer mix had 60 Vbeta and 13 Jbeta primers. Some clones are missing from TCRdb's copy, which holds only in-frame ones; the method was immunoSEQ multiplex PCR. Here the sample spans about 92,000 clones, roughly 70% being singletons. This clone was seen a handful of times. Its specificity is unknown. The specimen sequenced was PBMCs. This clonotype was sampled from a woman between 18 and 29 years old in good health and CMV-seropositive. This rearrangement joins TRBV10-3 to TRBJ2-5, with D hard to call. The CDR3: CAISETELETQYF. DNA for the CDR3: TGTGCCATCAGTGAGACAGAATTAGAGACCCAGTACTTC.